This TCR beta chain comes out of a study of OX40 agonist ivuxolimab in advanced cancers. Germline V CDR1 and CDR2: SGHVS, FQNEAQ. Trimming removed 5 bases from V and 4 bases from J; junction bases left unmatched: 6. CDR3 length: 14 amino acids. Sequencing used immunoSEQ multiplex PCR; TCRdb keeps in-frame clones, though not all of them. Of about 34,000 clones listed, about nine tenths were seen once; the top ten hold around 4%. Study findings and constraints: Relative to CD4+, CD8+ T cells held more expanded clones on average.

Points on this clone: Its antigen is as yet unknown.

The sample here was CD4+ or CD8+ T cells sorted from blood, taken in a trial of the OX40 agonist ivuxolimab. The V and J genes are TRBV7-8 and TRBJ2-7; 9 bases are shared with TRBD2. This receptor was taken from an adult with an advanced solid tumor such as melanoma, head and neck, liver or kidney cancer. The CDR3 sequence is CASSRTSVTYEQYF. The CDR3 region has the DNA TGTGCCAGCAGCCGGACTAGCGTTACATACGAGCAGTACTTC.